This T cell receptor (beta chain) was retrieved from a study of blood T cells in healthy people across ages. Using a J-beta primer mix together with a sample-barcoded 5' primer, a second PCR was run for roughly 7 to 11 cycles. With 12 random nucleotides, a template-switch adaptor tagged each individual cDNA molecule. Every sample gave at least 3 million paired-end reads containing CDR3. TCRdb analysed the 5' RACE reads with MiXCR anew, one entry per CDR3 protein. The sample yields approximately 680,000 distinct CDR3 sequences, 32% seen once. This clonotype came up many times. The target antigen is unknown. Study findings and constraints: Higher diversity, along with more naive CD4+ cells, distinguished long-lived donors from aged donors.

The CDR3 runs to 15 residues. With 5 bases clipped from V and 7 bases from J, the junction kept 9 bases outside the gene matches. The germline gives CDR1 KGHDR, CDR2 SFDVKD. The V gene is TRBV24-1, the J gene TRBJ2-1, with 8 bases matching TRBD1. The TCR was taken from a woman older than 75 in good health. Sequenced material: blood. The CDR3 bases are TGTGCCACCAGTGGGAGACAGGGGTCGTGGAATGAGCAGTTCTTC. Protein product: CATSGRQGSWNEQFF.